Following are 23 T cell receptor beta chains from one sample sequenced in a study of blood T cell repertoires in COVID-19. This table comes from immunoSEQ multiplex PCR, and its TCRdb copy is limited to in-frame clones, with some not included. The data contain approximately 290,000 clones, around 90% of them singletons. The sequenced sample consisted of PBMCs or T cells enriched from blood (not recorded which). These receptors were obtained from a woman aged 30 to 39 who had recovered from COVID-19.

The rearrangement joins TRBV23-1 to TRBJ1-6; D is ambiguous. TRBV23-1 is an ORF, with its function uncertain. V lost 2 bases and J 10 bases, leaving 12 bases between the germline ends. The CDR3 is 14 residues long. The DNA of the CDR3 is TGCGCCAGCAGTCAACTTATCAAACGGTCACCCCTCCACTTT. This codes for CASSQLIKRSPLHF.

CDR3 sequence (DNA): TGTGCCAGCAGTCCCAGGGGAACCTACAATGAGCAGTTCTTC. As protein: CASSPRGTYNEQFF. This sequence joins TRBV27 and TRBJ2-1; a possible D gene is TRBD1 (6 bases). V lost 5 bases, J lost 2 bases, and 10 bases lay in between. Germline CDR1 reads MNHEY; CDR2 reads SMNVEV (reference sequence). The CDR3 length is 14 residues.

This rearrangement joins TRBV5-1 to TRBJ2-7; 7 bases align to TRBD1. Germline CDR1 SGHRS, CDR2 YFSETQ. The CDR3 consists of 14 residues. Trimming took 4 bases from V and 6 from J; bases not matched to a gene: 10. The DNA of the CDR3 is TGCGCCAGCAGCCTGGGGACAGCCAGCGTCGAGCAGTACTTC. Its protein is CASSLGTASVEQYF.

V and J are TRBV15 and TRBJ1-6; tentatively, D is TRBD1 (5 bases). The V and J ends lost 0 bases and 5 bases respectively, with 8 bases between them. CDR3 size: 15 residues. Germline V gene lookup returns CDR1 LNHNV and CDR2 YYDKDF (reference sequence). CDR3 amino acids: CATSRDQGNNSPLHF. The DNA for the CDR3 is TGTGCCACCAGCAGAGATCAGGGTAATAATTCACCCCTCCACTTT.

The V gene is TRBV7-3, the J gene TRBJ2-3, with TRBD2 matching 8 bases. Germline V gene lookup returns CDR1 SGHTA and CDR2 FQGTGA. J lost 1 base, V lost 2 bases, and 2 bases had no gene match. The CDR3 extends over 15 amino acids. CDR3 sequence: CASSLQAGGTDTQYF. The CDR3, as DNA: TGTGCCAGCAGCTTACAAGCGGGAGGCACAGATACGCAGTATTTT.

The rearrangement joins TRBV7-3 to TRBJ2-1; 10 bases line up with TRBD2. The CDR3 length is 15 residues. Trimming at V came to 5 bases and at J to 7 bases, leaving 8 bases not matched to a gene. Germline-derived CDR1 and CDR2 are SGHTA and FQGTGA. CDR3 in DNA: TGTGCCAGCAGCCCCAGCGGGAGGGCCGCGAATGAGCAGTTCTTC. Amino acid sequence: CASSPSGRAANEQFF.

The chain links TRBV6-5 to TRBJ2-7; D possibly corresponds to TRBD1 (5 bases). Germline V lookup: CDR1 MNHEY, CDR2 SVGAGI. The CDR3 extends over 14 amino acids. V dropped 3 bases and J dropped 6 bases, with 15 bases sitting between them. This CDR3 is CASSYQTASGEQYF. Here the CDR3 DNA reads TGTGCCAGCAGTTATCAGACAGCTTCGGGCGAGCAGTACTTC.

This sequence joins TRBV2 and TRBJ2-5; no clear D gene. V lost 2 bases, J lost 2 bases, and 9 bases lay in between. The CDR3 totals 14 residues. The V gene's germline CDR1 is SNHLY and CDR2 FYNNEI. CDR3 residues: CASSELRKQETQYF. In DNA, the CDR3 is TGTGCCAGCAGTGAACTCAGAAAACAAGAGACCCAGTACTTC. Complete variable domain (other parts from reference TRBV2 and TRBJ2-5): EPEVTQTPSHQVTQMGQEVILRCVPISNHLYFYWYRQILGQKVEFLVSFYNNEISEKSEIFDDQFSVERPDGSNFTLKIRSTKLEDSAMYFCASSELRKQETQYFGPGTRLLVL.

This chain uses TRBV15 with TRBJ2-1, with 10 nucleotides matching TRBD2. Germline values: CDR1 LNHNV, CDR2 YYDKDF (reference sequence). This CDR3 contains 14 residues. Trimming took 8 bases from V and 4 from J; bases not matched to a gene: 5. Here the CDR3 DNA reads TGTGCCACCCGGACTAGCGGACCGTACAATGAGCAGTTCTTC. It yields the protein CATRTSGPYNEQFF.

The V and J genes are TRBV19 and TRBJ2-2, with 10 bases matching TRBD2. V shed 5 bases, J shed 0 bases, and the junction held 12 bases outside the gene matches. The CDR3 has 19 amino acids. The germline gives CDR1 LNHDA, CDR2 SQIVND (reference sequence). Here the CDR3 DNA reads TGTGCCAGTAGTCCCAGAGGCCTAGCGGGAGCTCCGAACACCGGGGAGCTGTTTTTT. As protein: CASSPRGLAGAPNTGELFF.

This chain joins TRBV5-1 and TRBJ2-1; D perhaps matches TRBD2 (5 bases). With 2 bases removed from V and 8 bases from J, the gap between germline ends came to 5 bases. The CDR3 loop spans 11 amino acids. Germline V gene sequence: CDR1 SGHRS, CDR2 YFSETQ. The CDR3 DNA reads TGCGCCAGCAGCTTCGGGGATGAGCAGTTCTTC. Its protein is CASSFGDEQFF. Combining the CDR3 with reference TRBV5-1 and TRBJ2-1 gives the whole variable domain KAGVTQTPRYLIKTRGQQVTLSCSPISGHRSVSWYQQTPGQGLQFLFEYFSETQRNKGNFPGRFSGRQFSNSRSEMNVSTLELGDSALYLCASSFGDEQFFGPGTRLTVL.

The V and J genes are TRBV28 and TRBJ1-1; 7 bases match TRBD1. V trimming: 2 bases; J trimming: 4 bases; junction bases outside the gene matches: 10. The CDR3 has 16 residues. CDR1 MDHEN and CDR2 SYDVKM come from the germline V gene. This CDR3 reads CASSLTVTGIGTEAFF. Written as DNA, the CDR3 is TGTGCCAGCAGTTTAACGGTGACAGGGATCGGCACTGAAGCTTTCTTT.

V is TRBV3-1 (or the pseudogene TRBV3-2) and J is TRBJ2-2, with 12 bases aligning to TRBD1. This CDR3 spans 18 amino acids. With V trimmed by 4 bases and J by 5 bases, 11 bases remained unmatched. Germline CDR1 reads LGHDT; CDR2 reads YNNKEL (reference sequence). CDR3 loop: CASSLLGQGAPGTGELFF. Written as DNA, the CDR3 is TGTGCCAGCAGCCTCTTGGGACAGGGGGCGCCGGGAACCGGGGAGCTGTTTTTT.

The chain has TRBV3-1 (or the pseudogene TRBV3-2) and TRBJ1-4; perhaps TRBD1 as D (5 bases). Per the germline V gene, CDR1 is LGHDT and CDR2 is YNNKEL (reference sequence). The CDR3 runs to 15 residues. The V and J ends lost 0 bases and 3 bases respectively, with 8 bases between them. In DNA form, the CDR3 reads TGTGCCAGCAGCCAAGACCGACAGCCTAATGAAAAACTGTTTTTT. Translating it yields CASSQDRQPNEKLFF.

This clone came up a few times. The chain employs TRBV11-2 and TRBJ1-2, with 11 bases fitting TRBD1. There are 17 residues in the CDR3. Germline loops: CDR1 SGHAT, CDR2 FQNNGV. V trimming: 3 bases; J trimming: 5 bases; junction bases outside the gene matches: 11. CDR3 residues: CASSFEGTGGTRYGYTF. The CDR3 coding sequence is TGTGCCAGCAGCTTTGAGGGGACAGGGGGGACGAGGTATGGCTACACCTTC. The full variable domain, with the rest looked up from reference TRBV11-2 and TRBJ1-2, is EAGVAQSPRYKIIEKRQSVAFWCNPISGHATLYWYQQILGQGPKLLIQFQNNGVVDDSQLPKDRFSAERLKGVDSTLKIQPAKLEDSAVYLCASSFEGTGGTRYGYTFGSGTRLTVV.

The chain uses TRBV10-2 and TRBJ2-7; 7 bases align to TRBD2. V lost 3 bases and J lost 3; bases outside the gene matches: 17. In germline, CDR1 is WSHSY, CDR2 SAAADI. The CDR3 extends over 18 amino acids. CDR3 amino acids: CASSDIRQRGLGNYEQYF. The CDR3 nucleotides read TGCGCCAGCAGTGACATAAGGCAACGCGGACTAGGCAACTACGAGCAGTACTTC.

This clone was seen just once. The chain is built from TRBV7-3 and TRBJ2-1, with TRBD2 matching over 14 bases. The CDR3 sequence is 15 residues long. V gave up 3 bases and J gave up 8 bases; unmatched junction bases: 3. Germline V gives CDR1 SGHTA, CDR2 FQGTGA. The CDR3 DNA sequence: TGTGCCAGCAGCTTCGGGACTAGCGGGAGAGATGAGCAGTTCTTC. It translates to CASSFGTSGRDEQFF.

This clone turned up a few times. V and J are TRBV19 and TRBJ2-5; 10 positions agree with TRBD2. The germline CDR1 and CDR2 sequences are LNHDA and SQIVND (reference sequence). The CDR3 extends over 16 amino acids. Unmatched junction bases numbered 7, after V lost 4 bases and J lost 2 bases. In DNA form, the CDR3 reads TGTGCCAGTAGTAAGGCTAGCGGGAGAGTACAAGAGACCCAGTACTTC. The encoded protein is CASSKASGRVQETQYF.

Only a few counts were recorded for this clone. The chain employs TRBV20-1 and TRBJ2-1; D gene unclear. Germline V CDR1 and CDR2: DFQATT, SNEGSKA (reference sequence). V was cut by 3 bases and J by 9 bases, with 9 bases left in between. This CDR3 region has 11 residues. CDR3 coding DNA: TGCAGTGCTAGTAGAGGTCCTGAGCAGTTCTTC. Encoded protein: CSASRGPEQFF.

The chain links TRBV12-5 to TRBJ2-1; 8 bases are a match to TRBD2. CDR1 LGHNT and CDR2 FRNRAP come from the germline V gene. With 0 bases clipped from V and 1 base from J, the junction kept 5 bases outside the gene matches. The CDR3 spans 17 residues. The CDR3 loop reads CASGLVLAGGSYNEQFF. The CDR3 nucleotides read TGTGCTAGTGGTTTGGTACTGGCGGGAGGTTCCTACAATGAGCAGTTCTTC.

This chain joins TRBV5-6 and TRBJ1-1; D perhaps matches TRBD1 (6 bases). The germline V gene has CDR1 SGHDT and CDR2 YYEEEE. V gave up 4 bases and J gave up 2 bases, with 12 bases separating them. This CDR3 region has 14 residues. CDR3 amino acids: CASSPGTINTEAFF. CDR3 nucleotide sequence: TGTGCCAGCAGCCCGGGGACAATTAACACTGAAGCTTTCTTT.

V is TRBV9 and J is TRBJ1-6; weak D call: TRBD1 (6 bases). With 1 base removed from V and 7 bases from J, the gap between germline ends came to 9 bases. The CDR3 spans 14 residues. Per the germline V gene, CDR1 is SGDLS and CDR2 is YYNGEE. The CDR3 region is CASSVPGQNSPLHF. In nucleotides, the CDR3 is TGTGCCAGCAGCGTACCAGGACAGAATTCACCCCTCCACTTT.

The chain recombines TRBV13 with TRBJ2-3; the D gene is possibly TRBD2 (7 bases). The V gene's germline CDR1 is PRHDT and CDR2 FYEKMQ (reference sequence). V lost 4 bases and J 4 bases, leaving 12 bases between the germline ends. This CDR3 region has 14 residues. CDR3 sequence reads: CASSSGEGPDTQYF. CDR3 nucleotides: TGTGCCAGCAGCTCAGGGGAGGGCCCAGATACGCAGTATTTT.